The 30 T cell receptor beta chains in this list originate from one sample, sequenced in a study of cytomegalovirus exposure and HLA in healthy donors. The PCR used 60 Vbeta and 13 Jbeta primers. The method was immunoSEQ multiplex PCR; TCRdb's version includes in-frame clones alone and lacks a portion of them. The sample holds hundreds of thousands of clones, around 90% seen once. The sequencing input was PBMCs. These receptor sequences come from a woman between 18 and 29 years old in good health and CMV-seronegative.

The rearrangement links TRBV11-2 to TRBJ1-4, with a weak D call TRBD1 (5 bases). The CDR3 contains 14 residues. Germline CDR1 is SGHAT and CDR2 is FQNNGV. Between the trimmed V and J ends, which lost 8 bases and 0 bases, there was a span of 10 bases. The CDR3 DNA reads TGTGCCAGCGGCGACAGCGCAACTAATGAAAAACTGTTTTTT. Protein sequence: CASGDSATNEKLFF.

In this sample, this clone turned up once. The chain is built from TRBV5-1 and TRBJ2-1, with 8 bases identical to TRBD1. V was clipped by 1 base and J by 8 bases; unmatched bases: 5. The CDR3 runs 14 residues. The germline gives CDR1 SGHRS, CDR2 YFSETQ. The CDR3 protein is CASSLYRGSHEQFF. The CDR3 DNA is TGCGCCAGCAGCTTGTACAGGGGGTCGCATGAGCAGTTCTTC.

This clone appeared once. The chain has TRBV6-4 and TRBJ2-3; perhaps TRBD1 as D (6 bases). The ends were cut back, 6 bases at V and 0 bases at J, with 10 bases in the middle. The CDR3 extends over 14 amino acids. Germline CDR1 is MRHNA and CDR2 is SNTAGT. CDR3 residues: CASSGQRSTDTQYF. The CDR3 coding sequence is TGTGCCAGCAGCGGACAGCGTAGCACAGATACGCAGTATTTT.

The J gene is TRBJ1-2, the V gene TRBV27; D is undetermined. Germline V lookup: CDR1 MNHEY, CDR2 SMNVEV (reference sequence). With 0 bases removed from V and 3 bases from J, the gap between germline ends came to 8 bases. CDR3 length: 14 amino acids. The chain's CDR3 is CASSLSEDYYGYTF. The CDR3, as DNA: TGTGCCAGCAGTTTATCTGAGGATTACTATGGCTACACCTTC.

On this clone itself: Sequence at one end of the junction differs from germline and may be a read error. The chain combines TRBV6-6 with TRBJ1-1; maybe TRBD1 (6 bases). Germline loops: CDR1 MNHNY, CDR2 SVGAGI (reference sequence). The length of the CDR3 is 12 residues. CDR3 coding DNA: TGTGCCAGCAGTTACTTCGGACAGACAACTTGCTTT. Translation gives CASSYFGQTTCF.

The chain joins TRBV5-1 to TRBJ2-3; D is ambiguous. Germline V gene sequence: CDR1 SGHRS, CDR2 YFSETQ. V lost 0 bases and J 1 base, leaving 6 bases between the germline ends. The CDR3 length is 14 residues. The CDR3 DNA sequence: TGCGCCAGCAGCTTGGACAGCCGCACAGATACGCAGTATTTT. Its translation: CASSLDSRTDTQYF. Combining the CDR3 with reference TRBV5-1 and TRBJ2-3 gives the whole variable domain KAGVTQTPRYLIKTRGQQVTLSCSPISGHRSVSWYQQTPGQGLQFLFEYFSETQRNKGNFPGRFSGRQFSNSRSEMNVSTLELGDSALYLCASSLDSRTDTQYFGPGTRLTVL.

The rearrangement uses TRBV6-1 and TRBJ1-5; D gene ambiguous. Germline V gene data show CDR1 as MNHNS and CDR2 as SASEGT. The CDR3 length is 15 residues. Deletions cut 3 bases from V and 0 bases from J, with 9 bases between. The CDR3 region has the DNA TGTGCCAGCAGTGAGTCAGTTTATAGCAATCAGCCCCAGCATTTT. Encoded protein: CASSESVYSNQPQHF.

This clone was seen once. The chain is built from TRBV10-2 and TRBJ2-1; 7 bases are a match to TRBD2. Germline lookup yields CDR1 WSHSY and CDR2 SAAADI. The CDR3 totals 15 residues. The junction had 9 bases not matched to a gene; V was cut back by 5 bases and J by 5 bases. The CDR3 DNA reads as TGCGCCAGCAGTAGACTGGGGGGGATTAACAATGAGCAGTTCTTC. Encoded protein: CASSRLGGINNEQFF.

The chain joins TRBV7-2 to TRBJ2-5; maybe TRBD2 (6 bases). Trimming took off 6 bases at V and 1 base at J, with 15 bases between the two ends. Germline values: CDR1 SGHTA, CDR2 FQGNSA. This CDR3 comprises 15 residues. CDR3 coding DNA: TGTGCCAGCAGGGCCCTCGCGGGGCCCCAAGAGACCCAGTACTTC. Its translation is CASRALAGPQETQYF.

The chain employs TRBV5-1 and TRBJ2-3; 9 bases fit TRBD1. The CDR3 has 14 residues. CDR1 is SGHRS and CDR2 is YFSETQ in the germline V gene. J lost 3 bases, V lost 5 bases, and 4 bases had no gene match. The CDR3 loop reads CASRTGGLTDTQYF. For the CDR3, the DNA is TGCGCCAGCAGGACAGGGGGACTTACAGATACGCAGTATTTT.

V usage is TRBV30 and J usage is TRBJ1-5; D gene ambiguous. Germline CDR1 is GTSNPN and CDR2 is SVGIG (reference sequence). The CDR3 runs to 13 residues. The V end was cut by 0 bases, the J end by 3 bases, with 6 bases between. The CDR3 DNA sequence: TGTGCCTGGAGTGTACAGACCAATCAGCCCCAGCATTTT. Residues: CAWSVQTNQPQHF. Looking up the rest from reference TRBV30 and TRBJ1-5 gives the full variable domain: SQTIHQWPATLVQPVGSPLSLECTVEGTSNPNLYWYRQAAGRGLQLLFYSVGIGQISSEVPQNLSASRPQDRQFILSSKKLLLSDSGFYLCAWSVQTNQPQHFGDGTRLSIL.

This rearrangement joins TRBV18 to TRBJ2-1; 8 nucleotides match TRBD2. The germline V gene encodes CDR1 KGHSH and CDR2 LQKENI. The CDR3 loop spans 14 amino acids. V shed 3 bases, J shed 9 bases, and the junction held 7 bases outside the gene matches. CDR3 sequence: CASSPSSGSVEQFF. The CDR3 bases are TGTGCCAGCTCACCGTCTAGCGGGTCGGTTGAGCAGTTCTTC.

Here the CDR3 DNA reads TGCGCCAGCAGCCCTGTAGACAGGGGGACGGATTCACCCCTCCACTTT. It translates to CASSPVDRGTDSPLHF. The J gene is TRBJ1-6, the V gene TRBV4-1; 9 bases are shared with TRBD1. CDR1 and CDR2 from the germline V gene are MGHRA and YSYEKL. Unmatched junction bases numbered 9, after V lost 4 bases and J lost 8 bases. The CDR3 is 16 amino acids.

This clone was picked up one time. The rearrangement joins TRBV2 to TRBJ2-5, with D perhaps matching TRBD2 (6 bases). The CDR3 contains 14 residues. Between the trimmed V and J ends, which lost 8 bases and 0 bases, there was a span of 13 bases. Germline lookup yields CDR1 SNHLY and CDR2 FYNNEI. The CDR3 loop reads CASEAGWDQETQYF. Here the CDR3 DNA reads TGTGCCAGCGAGGCGGGATGGGACCAAGAGACCCAGTACTTC. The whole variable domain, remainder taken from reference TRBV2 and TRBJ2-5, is EPEVTQTPSHQVTQMGQEVILRCVPISNHLYFYWYRQILGQKVEFLVSFYNNEISEKSEIFDDQFSVERPDGSNFTLKIRSTKLEDSAMYFCASEAGWDQETQYFGPGTRLLVL.

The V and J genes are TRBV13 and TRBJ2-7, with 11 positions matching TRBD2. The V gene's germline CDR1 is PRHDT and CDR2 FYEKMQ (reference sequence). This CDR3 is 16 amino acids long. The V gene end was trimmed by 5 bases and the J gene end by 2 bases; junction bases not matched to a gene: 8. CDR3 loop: CASSGIAGGRTYEQYF. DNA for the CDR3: TGTGCCAGCAGCGGTATAGCGGGGGGGCGGACCTACGAGCAGTACTTC.

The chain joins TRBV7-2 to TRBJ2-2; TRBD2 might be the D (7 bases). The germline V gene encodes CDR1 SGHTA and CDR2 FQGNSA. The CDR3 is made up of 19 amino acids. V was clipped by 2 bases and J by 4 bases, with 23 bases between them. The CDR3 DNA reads TGTGCCAGCAGCTTAAGTTTTAGGGGGGGGGCCTTTCCCACCGGGGAGCTGTTTTTT. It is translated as CASSLSFRGGAFPTGELFF.

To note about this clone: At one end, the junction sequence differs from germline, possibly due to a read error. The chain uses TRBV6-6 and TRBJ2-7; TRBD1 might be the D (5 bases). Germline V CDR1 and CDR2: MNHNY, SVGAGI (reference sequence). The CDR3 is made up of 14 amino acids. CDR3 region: CASSQASGGALDIF. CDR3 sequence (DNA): TGTGCCAGCAGCCAAGCCTCCGGTGGGGCATTGGATATCTTC.

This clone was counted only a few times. The CDR3 region has the DNA TGTGCCAGCAGCTTAATGGGGAGGGAGGAAGAGACCCAGTACTTC. Translating gives CASSLMGREEETQYF. The genes are TRBV11-2 and TRBJ2-5; 7 positions match TRBD2. The CDR3 consists of 15 residues. V shed 2 bases, J shed 3 bases, and the junction held 6 bases outside the gene matches. Germline V gives CDR1 SGHAT, CDR2 FQNNGV. Variable domain in full (rest from reference TRBV11-2 and TRBJ2-5): EAGVAQSPRYKIIEKRQSVAFWCNPISGHATLYWYQQILGQGPKLLIQFQNNGVVDDSQLPKDRFSAERLKGVDSTLKIQPAKLEDSAVYLCASSLMGREEETQYFGPGTRLLVL.

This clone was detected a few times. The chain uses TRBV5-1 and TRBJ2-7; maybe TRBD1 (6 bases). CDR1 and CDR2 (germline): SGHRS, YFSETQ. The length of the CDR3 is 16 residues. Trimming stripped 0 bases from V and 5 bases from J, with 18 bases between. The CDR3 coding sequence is TGCGCCAGCAGCTTGGAACCGGGACACCAACGAAACGAGCAGTACTTC. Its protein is CASSLEPGHQRNEQYF.

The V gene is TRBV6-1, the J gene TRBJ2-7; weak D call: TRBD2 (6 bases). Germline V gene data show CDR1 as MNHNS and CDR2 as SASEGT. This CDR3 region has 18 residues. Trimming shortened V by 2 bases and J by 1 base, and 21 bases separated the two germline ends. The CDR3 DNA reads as TGTGCCAGCAGTGAATGGACGGAGGGTTTTACCCCATCCTACGAGCAGTACTTC. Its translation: CASSEWTEGFTPSYEQYF.

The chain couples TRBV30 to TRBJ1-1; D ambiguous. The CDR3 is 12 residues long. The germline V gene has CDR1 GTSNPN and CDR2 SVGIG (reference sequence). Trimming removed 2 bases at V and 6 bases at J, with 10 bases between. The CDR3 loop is CAWSLRLAEAFF. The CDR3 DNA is TGTGCCTGGAGTCTGAGGTTGGCTGAAGCTTTCTTT.

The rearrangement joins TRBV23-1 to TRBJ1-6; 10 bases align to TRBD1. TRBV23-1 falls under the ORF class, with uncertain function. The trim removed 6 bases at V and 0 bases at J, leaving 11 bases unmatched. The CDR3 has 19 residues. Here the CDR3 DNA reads TGCGCCAGCAGCAAAGCCGGGACAGGGGCCTTCTCCTATAATTCACCCCTCCACTTT. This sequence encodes CASSKAGTGAFSYNSPLHF.

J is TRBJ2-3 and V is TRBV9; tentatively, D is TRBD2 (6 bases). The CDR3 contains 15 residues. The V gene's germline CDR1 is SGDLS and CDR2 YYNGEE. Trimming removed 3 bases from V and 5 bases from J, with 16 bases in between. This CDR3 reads CASSGWGETEDTQYF. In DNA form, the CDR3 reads TGTGCCAGCAGCGGCTGGGGGGAAACAGAAGATACGCAGTATTTT.

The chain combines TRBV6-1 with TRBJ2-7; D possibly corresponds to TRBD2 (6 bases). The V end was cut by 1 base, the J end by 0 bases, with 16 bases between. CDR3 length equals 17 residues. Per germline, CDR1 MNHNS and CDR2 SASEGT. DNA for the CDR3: TGTGCCAGCAGTGAAGGGGTTGGCGGGGTAAGCTCCTACGAGCAGTACTTC. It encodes CASSEGVGGVSSYEQYF.

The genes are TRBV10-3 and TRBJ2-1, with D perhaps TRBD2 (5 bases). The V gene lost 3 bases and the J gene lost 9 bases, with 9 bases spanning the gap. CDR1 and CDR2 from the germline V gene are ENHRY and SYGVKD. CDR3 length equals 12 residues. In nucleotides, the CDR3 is TGTGCCATCAGTGAACTAGTGTGTGAGCAGTTCTTC. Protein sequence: CAISELVCEQFF.

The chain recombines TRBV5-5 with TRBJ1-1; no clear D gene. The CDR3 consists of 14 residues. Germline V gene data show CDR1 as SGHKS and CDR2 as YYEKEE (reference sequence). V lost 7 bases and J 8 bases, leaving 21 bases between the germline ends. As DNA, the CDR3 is TGTGCCAGCTCTCGCGGAGAGGGTCGGATGGAAGCTTTCTTT. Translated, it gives CASSRGEGRMEAFF.

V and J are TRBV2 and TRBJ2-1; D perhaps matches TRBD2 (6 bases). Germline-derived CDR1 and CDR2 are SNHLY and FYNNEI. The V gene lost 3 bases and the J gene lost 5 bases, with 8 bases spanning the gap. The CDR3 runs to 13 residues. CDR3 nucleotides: TGTGCCAGCAGTGATGGCGGGGACAATGAGCAGTTCTTC. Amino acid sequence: CASSDGGDNEQFF.

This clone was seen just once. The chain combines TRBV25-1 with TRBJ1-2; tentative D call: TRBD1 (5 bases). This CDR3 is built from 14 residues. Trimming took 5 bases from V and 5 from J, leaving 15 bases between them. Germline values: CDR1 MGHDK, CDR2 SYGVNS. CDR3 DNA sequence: TGTGCCAGCAGTTCGGGGACTAGGGGTTATGGCTACACCTTC. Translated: CASSSGTRGYGYTF.

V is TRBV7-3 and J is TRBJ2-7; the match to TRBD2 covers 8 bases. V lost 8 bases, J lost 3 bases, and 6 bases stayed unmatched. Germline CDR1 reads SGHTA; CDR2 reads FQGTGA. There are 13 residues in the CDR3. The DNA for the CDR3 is TGTGCCAGCGGAACTAGCGGCGGCTACGAGCAGTACTTC. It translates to CASGTSGGYEQYF. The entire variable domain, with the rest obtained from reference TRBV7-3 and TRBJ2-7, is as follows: GAGVSQTPSNKVTEKGKYVELRCDPISGHTALYWYRQSLGQGPEFLIYFQGTGAADDSGLPNDRFFAVRPEGSVSTLKIQRTERGDSAVYLCASGTSGGYEQYFGPGTRLTVT.

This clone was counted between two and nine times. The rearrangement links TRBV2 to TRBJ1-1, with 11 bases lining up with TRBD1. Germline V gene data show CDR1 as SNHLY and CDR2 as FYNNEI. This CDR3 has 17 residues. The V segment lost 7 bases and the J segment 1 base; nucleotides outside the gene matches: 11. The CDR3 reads CASNRRTGGIGNTEAFF. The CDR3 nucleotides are TGTGCCAGCAATAGAAGGACAGGGGGCATAGGGAACACTGAAGCTTTCTTT.